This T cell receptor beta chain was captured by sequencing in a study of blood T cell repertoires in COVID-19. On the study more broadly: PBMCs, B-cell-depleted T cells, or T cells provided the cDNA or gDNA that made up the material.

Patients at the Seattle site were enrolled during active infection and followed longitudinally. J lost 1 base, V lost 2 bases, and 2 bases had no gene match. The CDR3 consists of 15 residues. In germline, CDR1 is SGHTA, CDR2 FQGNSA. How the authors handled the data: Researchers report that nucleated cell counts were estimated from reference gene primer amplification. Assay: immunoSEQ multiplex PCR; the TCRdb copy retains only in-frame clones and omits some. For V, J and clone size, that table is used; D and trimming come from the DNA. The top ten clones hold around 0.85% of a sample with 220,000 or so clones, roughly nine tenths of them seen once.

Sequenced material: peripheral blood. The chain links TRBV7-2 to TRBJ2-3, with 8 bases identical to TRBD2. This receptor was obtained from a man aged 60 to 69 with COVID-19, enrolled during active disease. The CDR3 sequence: CASSLSGLGTDTQYF. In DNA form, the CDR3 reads TGTGCCAGCAGCTTATCGGGACTAGGCACAGATACGCAGTATTTT.